This T cell receptor beta chain was recovered during a study of PD-1 blockade in classical Hodgkin lymphoma (TCRdb year 2020). With regard to the full study: Nivolumab dosing was 3 mg/kg intravenously every 2 weeks, continuing until either disease progression or unacceptable toxicity. To define a peripheral blood immune signature of response to PD-1 blockade in classical Hodgkin lymphoma, the study combined TCR beta sequencing with CyTOF. Overall study outcomes, separate from this receptor: A significant rise by C4D1 was seen in CD4+ but not CD8+ TCR diversity (p=0.0027 vs p=0.16), with the rise being most apparent in complete responders (p=0.02). Baseline diversity similar to that of newly diagnosed patients was observed in trial patients achieving complete response, whereas significantly lower diversity was observed in partial responders and progressors. Baseline TCR diversity was reported to be lower in newly diagnosed patients than in healthy donors and to be lower still in relapsed/refractory patients. Patients starting nivolumab less than 1 year after ASCT had lower diversity and were excluded from later analyses to avoid confounding by immune reconstitution. Only a single clinical trial cohort was studied, and what caused the repertoire differences, possibly disease activity or prior therapy, remained undefined.

Trimming removed 0 bases from V and 4 bases from J, leaving 8 bases between the germline ends. The CDR3 has 13 amino acids, counting the end cysteine and phenylalanine. Only the CDR3 region is kept as DNA, spanning 39 bases read in frame from base 1. Looking up the germline V gene yields CDR1 SGHDT and CDR2 YYEEEE. The time point label of this sample denotes: cycle 1 day 1 (C1D1), immediately before nivolumab initiation. Every trial patient had relapsed after autologous stem cell transplantation, and cohorts A, B and C differed in prior brentuximab vedotin exposure. The trial cohort was composed of 56 patients with relapsed/refractory classical Hodgkin lymphoma, for whom complete response, partial response or progressive disease was recorded as best overall response. In the multi-cohort phase II CheckMate 205 trial, trial patients received single-agent nivolumab. An independent review committee assessed best overall response using the 2007 International Working Group response criteria. Trial PBMCs were collected just before the start of nivolumab (C1D1) and during therapy at cycle 2 day 1 and cycle 4 day 1. Peripheral blood was collected in 8 mL Vacutainer Cell Preparation Tubes, from which PBMCs were isolated by centrifugation and then cryopreserved.

This clone turned up a few times. Its antigen target is currently unknown. There are no base qualities to consult, and no much larger clone falls within one base. Genomic DNA was extracted with the Qiagen DNeasy kit from unsorted PBMCs and from negatively selected CD4+ and CD8+ fractions. TCR beta CDR3 regions were amplified by immunoSEQ multiplex PCR using primers annealing to V and J segments. A synthetic immune receptor repertoire was used to minimize amplification bias, and any residual bias was removed computationally once sequencing was done. The authors' pipeline ran thus. Repertoire diversity was quantified as the Shannon entropy index using custom Python scripts. Unsorted, CD4+ and CD8+ repertoires were examined separately, except in combined analyses, for which CD4+ and CD8+ sequences were merged in silico. Clonal expansion was defined as a frequency increase of at least 2-fold after treatment compared with C1D1, and clones undetected at baseline were assigned a pseudocount of 0.5. Singleton clones were defined as clones with 0 or 1 copy at C1D1, and non-singleton clones were defined as clones with 2 or more copies. By matching protein sequences in sorted samples from the same patient, clones expanded in unsorted samples were annotated as CD4+, CD8+ or unknown. Wilcoxon tests on paired samples were used to test changes in diversity from C1D1 to C4D1. TCRdb took over this immuneACCESS table, retaining in-frame rearrangements with V and J assigned. Such tables are incomplete; in checked studies, under half of the missing clones stem from an unresolved V gene, and the remainder is unexplained. The D gene and trimming were derived from the DNA, and the V and J assignments and clone size from that table. The sample data list about 6,600 clones, and approximately 75% of these were observed just once. The ten largest make up under 45% of the sample.

This material consisted of peripheral blood mononuclear cells (PBMCs), taken at baseline. The receptor chain draws on TRBV5-6 and TRBJ2-7, with TRBD2 as a weak D call on 5 bases. The TCR was taken from a human donor with classical Hodgkin lymphoma. CDR3 sequence: CASSLGELYEQYF. The DNA is TGTGCCAGCAGCTTGGGGGAGCTGTACGAGCAGTACTTC.